One and the same sample provided the 6 T cell receptor beta chains below, sequenced in a study of blood T cell repertoires in COVID-19. Using immunoSEQ multiplex PCR, the repertoire was profiled, and TCRdb retains in-frame clones only, with some absent. The sample shows 250,000 to 400,000 clones, approximately 89% of them seen only once. The sample taken for sequencing was peripheral blood. Receptors were obtained from a woman aged 25 to 39 with COVID-19, enrolled during active disease.

This clone was detected only a few times. This sequence joins TRBV7-9 and TRBJ1-2; no reliable D call. The CDR3 extends over 18 amino acids. Germline V lookup: CDR1 SEHNR, CDR2 FQNEAQ (reference sequence). Trimming cost V 1 base and J 6 bases, with 24 bases left between them. The CDR3 sequence is CASSLDLSRGGTLDGYTF. CDR3 nucleotides: TGTGCCAGCAGCTTAGACCTTAGCCGGGGAGGTACCCTCGATGGCTACACCTTC.

The rearrangement uses TRBV14 and TRBJ2-1, with D tentatively TRBD2 (6 bases). CDR1 and CDR2 from the germline V gene are SGHDN and FVKESK. Trimming removed 1 base from V and 14 bases from J, with 15 bases in between. The CDR3 has 13 amino acids. CDR3 bases: TGTGCCAGCAGCCAAGTTTCTAGCGCTCTGGAGTTCTTC. Its translation is CASSQVSSALEFF.

Only a few counts were recorded for this clone. The chain employs TRBV11-2 and TRBJ1-2; D not certain. The CDR3 contains 12 residues. The ends were cut back, 1 base at V and 7 bases at J, with 7 bases in the middle. Germline CDR1 reads SGHAT; CDR2 reads FQNNGV. CDR3 coding DNA: TGTGCCAGCAGCTTAGCAGGTTCTGGCTACACCTTC. It codes for CASSLAGSGYTF.

The chain links TRBV28 to TRBJ1-1, with a possible D match to TRBD1 (6 bases). The germline V gene encodes CDR1 MDHEN and CDR2 SYDVKM. The CDR3 runs 17 residues. Trimming shortened V by 3 bases and J by 2 bases, and 19 bases separated the two germline ends. CDR3 region: CASSLLNLGTSNTEAFF. For the CDR3, the DNA is TGTGCCAGCAGTTTGCTAAACCTCGGGACATCCAACACTGAAGCTTTCTTT.

The chain joins TRBV2 to TRBJ1-2; weak D call: TRBD1 (6 bases). CDR3 length: 17 amino acids. Trimming cost V 1 base and J 0 bases, with 15 bases left between them. Germline CDR1 and CDR2: SNHLY and FYNNEI. CDR3 in DNA: TGTGCCAGCAGTGAAGACAGGGTGCGAACTCCTAACTATGGCTACACCTTC. It specifies CASSEDRVRTPNYGYTF.

The rearrangement uses TRBV2 and TRBJ1-5; D is uncertain. The CDR3 runs to 14 residues. The V gene lost 5 bases and the J gene lost 0 bases, with 8 bases spanning the gap. Germline V gives CDR1 SNHLY, CDR2 FYNNEI. CDR3 sequence (DNA): TGTGCCAGCAGTAACGGGTTTAGCAATCAGCCCCAGCATTTT. Translating it yields CASSNGFSNQPQHF.